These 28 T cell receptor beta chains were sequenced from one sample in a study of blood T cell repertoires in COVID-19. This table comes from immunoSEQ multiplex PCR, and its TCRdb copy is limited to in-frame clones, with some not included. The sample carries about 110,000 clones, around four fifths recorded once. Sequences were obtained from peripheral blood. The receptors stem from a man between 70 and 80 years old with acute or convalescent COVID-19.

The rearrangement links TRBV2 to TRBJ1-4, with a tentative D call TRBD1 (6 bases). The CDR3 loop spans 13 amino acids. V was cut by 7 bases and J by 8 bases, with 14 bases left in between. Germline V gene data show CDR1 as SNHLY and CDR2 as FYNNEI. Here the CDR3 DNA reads TGTGCCAGCATCGCAGGGGATAGGGAAAAACTGTTTTTT. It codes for CASIAGDREKLFF.

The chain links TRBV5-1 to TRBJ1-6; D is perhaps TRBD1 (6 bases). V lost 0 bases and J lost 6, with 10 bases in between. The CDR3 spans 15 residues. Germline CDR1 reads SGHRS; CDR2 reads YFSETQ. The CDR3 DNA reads TGCGCCAGCAGCTTGGAGATAGGGGGTAATTCACCCCTCCACTTT. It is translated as CASSLEIGGNSPLHF.

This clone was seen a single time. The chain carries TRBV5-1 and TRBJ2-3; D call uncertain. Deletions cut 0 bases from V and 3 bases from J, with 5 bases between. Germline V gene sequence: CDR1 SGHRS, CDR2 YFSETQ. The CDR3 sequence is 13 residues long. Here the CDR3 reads CASSLGATDTQYF. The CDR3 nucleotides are TGCGCCAGCAGCTTGGGGGCTACAGATACGCAGTATTTT.

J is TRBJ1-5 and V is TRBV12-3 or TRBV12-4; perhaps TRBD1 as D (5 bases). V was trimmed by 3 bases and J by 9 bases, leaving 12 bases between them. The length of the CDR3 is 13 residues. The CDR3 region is CASSLSPGRPQHF. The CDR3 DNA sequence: TGTGCCAGCAGTTTGTCTCCAGGGCGGCCCCAGCATTTT.

CDR3 bases: TGTGCCAGCAGGGGAGGTCAGGGGGAGGCTGAAGCTTTCTTT. Amino acids: CASRGGQGEAEAFF. This chain links TRBV7-9 with TRBJ1-1; TRBD1 aligns across 7 bases. J gave up 6 bases and V 6 bases, and 10 bases lay outside the gene matches. From germline, CDR1 is SEHNR and CDR2 FQNEAQ (reference sequence). The CDR3 runs to 14 residues.

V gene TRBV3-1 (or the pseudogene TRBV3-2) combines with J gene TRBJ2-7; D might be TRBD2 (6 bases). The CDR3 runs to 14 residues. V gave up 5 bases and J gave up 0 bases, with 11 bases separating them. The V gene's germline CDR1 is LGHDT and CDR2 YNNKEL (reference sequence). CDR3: CASSDSGSSYEQYF. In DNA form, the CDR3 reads TGTGCCAGCAGCGATAGCGGCAGCTCCTACGAGCAGTACTTC.

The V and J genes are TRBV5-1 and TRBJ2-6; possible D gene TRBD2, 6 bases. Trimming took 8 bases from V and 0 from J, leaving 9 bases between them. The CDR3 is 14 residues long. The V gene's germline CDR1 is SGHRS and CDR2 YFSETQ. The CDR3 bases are TGCGCCAGTCGGGAGTTCTCTGGGGCCAACGTCCTGACTTTC. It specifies CASREFSGANVLTF.

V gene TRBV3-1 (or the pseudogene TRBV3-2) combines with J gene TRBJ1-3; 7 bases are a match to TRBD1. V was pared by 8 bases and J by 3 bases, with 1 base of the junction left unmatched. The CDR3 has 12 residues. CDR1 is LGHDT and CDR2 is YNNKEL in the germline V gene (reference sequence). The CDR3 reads CASGTDGNTIYF. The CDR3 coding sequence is TGTGCCAGCGGGACAGATGGAAACACCATATATTTT.

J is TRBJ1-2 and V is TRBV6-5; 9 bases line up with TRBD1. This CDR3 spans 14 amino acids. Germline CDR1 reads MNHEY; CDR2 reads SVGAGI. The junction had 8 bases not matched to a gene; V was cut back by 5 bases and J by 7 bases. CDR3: CASSPGQGTSGYTF. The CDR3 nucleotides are TGTGCCAGCAGTCCTGGACAGGGGACGAGTGGCTACACCTTC.

CDR3 loop: CASSRQGSSYNEQFF. CDR3 in DNA: TGTGCCAGCAGCCGACAGGGGAGCTCCTACAATGAGCAGTTCTTC. V gene TRBV5-4 combines with J gene TRBJ2-1; 8 nucleotides match TRBD1. This CDR3 has 15 residues. Germline V lookup: CDR1 SGHNT, CDR2 YYREEE (reference sequence). The junction had 3 bases not matched to a gene; V was cut back by 4 bases and J by 0 bases.

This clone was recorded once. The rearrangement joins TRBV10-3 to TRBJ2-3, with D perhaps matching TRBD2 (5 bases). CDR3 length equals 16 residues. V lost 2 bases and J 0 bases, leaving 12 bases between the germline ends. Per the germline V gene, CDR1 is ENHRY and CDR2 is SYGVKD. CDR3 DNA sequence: TGTGCCATCAGTGAGCCCAGCGGTCTTAGCACAGATACGCAGTATTTT. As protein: CAISEPSGLSTDTQYF.

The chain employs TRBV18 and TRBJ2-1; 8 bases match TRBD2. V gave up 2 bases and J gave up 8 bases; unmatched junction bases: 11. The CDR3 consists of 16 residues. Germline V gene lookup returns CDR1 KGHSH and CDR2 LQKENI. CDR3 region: CASSPFTGGPGDEQFF. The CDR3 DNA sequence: TGTGCCAGCTCACCATTTACGGGAGGGCCGGGGGATGAGCAGTTCTTC. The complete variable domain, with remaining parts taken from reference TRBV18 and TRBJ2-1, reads NAGVMQNPRHLVRRRGQEARLRCSPMKGHSHVYWYRQLPEEGLKFMVYLQKENIIDESGMPKERFSAEFPKEGPSILRIQQVVRGDSAAYFCASSPFTGGPGDEQFFGPGTRLTVL.

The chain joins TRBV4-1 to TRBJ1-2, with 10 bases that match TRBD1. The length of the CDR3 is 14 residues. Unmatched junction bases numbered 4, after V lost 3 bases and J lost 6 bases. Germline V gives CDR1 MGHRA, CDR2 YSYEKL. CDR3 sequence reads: CASSHPGTGDGYTF. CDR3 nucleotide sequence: TGCGCCAGCAGCCACCCCGGGACAGGGGATGGCTACACCTTC.

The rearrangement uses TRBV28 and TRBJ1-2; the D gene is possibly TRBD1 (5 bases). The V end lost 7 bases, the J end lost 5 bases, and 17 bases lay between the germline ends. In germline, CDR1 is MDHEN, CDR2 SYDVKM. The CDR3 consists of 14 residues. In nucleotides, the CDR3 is TGTGCCAGCATCCGGGGGGGGAGTGGTTATGGCTACACCTTC. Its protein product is CASIRGGSGYGYTF.

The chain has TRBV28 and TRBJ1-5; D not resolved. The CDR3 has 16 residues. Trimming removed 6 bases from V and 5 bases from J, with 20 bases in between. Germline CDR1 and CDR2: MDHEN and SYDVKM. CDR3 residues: CASSLAEVGRHQPQHF. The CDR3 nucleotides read TGTGCCAGCAGCCTGGCGGAGGTGGGTCGGCATCAGCCCCAGCATTTT.

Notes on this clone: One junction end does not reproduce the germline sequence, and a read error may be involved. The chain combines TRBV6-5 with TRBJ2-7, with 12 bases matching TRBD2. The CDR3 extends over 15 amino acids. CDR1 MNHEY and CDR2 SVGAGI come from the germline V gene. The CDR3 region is CASRSSLAGGYEQCF. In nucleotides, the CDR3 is TGTGCCAGCAGATCCTCACTAGCGGGAGGCTACGAGCAGTGCTTC.

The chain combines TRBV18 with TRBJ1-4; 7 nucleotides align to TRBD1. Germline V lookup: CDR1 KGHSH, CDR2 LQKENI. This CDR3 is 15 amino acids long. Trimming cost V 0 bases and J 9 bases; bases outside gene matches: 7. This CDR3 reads CASSPPGQDQQKLFF. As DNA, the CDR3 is TGTGCCAGCTCACCACCAGGACAGGACCAGCAAAAACTGTTTTTT.

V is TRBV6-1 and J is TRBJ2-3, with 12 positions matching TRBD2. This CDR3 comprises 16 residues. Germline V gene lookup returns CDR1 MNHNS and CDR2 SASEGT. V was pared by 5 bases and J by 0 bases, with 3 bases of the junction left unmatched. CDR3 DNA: TGTGCCAGCAGTAAAGGGACTAGCGGGAGCACAGATACGCAGTATTTT. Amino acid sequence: CASSKGTSGSTDTQYF.

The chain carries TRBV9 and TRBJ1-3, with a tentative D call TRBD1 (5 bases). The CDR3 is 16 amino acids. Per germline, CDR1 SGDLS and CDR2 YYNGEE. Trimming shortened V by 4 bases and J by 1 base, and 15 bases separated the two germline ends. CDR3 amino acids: CASSKGDPISGNTIYF. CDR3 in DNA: TGTGCCAGCAGCAAAGGGGATCCGATTTCTGGAAACACCATATATTTT.

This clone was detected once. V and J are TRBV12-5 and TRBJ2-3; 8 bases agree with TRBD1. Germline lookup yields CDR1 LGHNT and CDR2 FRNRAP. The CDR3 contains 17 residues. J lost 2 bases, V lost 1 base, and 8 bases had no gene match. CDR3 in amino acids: CASGLGAGTGFTDTQYF. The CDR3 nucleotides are TGTGCTAGTGGTTTGGGGGCCGGGACAGGCTTCACAGATACGCAGTATTTT.

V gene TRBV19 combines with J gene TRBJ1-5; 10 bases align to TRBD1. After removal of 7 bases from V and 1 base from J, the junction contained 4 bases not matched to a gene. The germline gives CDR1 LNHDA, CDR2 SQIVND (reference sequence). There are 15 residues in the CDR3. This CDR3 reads CASIGTGVSNQPQHF. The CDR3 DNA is TGTGCCAGTATCGGGACAGGGGTCAGCAATCAGCCCCAGCATTTT.

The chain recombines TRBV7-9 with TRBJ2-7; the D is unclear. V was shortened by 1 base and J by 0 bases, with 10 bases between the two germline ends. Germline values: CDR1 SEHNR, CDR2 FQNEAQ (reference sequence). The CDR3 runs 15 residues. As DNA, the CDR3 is TGTGCCAGCAGCTTAGTGGCACCTAGCTCCTACGAGCAGTACTTC. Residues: CASSLVAPSSYEQYF.

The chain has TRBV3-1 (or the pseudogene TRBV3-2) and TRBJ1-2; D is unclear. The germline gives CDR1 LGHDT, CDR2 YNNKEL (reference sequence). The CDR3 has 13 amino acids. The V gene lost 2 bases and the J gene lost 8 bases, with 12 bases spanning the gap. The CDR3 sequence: CASSQRRPGGYTF. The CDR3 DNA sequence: TGTGCCAGCAGCCAAAGGCGTCCCGGGGGCTACACCTTC.

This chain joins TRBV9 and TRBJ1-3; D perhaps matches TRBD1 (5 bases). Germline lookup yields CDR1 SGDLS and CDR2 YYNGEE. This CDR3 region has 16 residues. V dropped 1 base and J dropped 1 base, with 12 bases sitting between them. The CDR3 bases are TGTGCCAGCAGCGTACAGGGATCCGCTTCTGGAAACACCATATATTTT. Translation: CASSVQGSASGNTIYF. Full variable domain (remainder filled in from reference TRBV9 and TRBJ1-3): DSGVTQTPKHLITATGQRVTLRCSPRSGDLSVYWYQQSLDQGLQFLIQYYNGEERAKGNILERFSAQQFPDLHSELNLSSLELGDSALYFCASSVQGSASGNTIYFGEGSWLTVV.

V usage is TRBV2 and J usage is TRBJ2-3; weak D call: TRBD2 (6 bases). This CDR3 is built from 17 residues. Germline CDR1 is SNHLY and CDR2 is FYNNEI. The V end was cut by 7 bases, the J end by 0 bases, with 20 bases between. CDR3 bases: TGTGCCAGCAAGTTAACTAGCAGTTTCTCTAGCACAGATACGCAGTATTTT. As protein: CASKLTSSFSSTDTQYF.

The chain's CDR3 is CASSRTKGVGKDYEQYF. The CDR3 DNA reads TGTGCCAGCAGCCGCACTAAGGGAGTTGGTAAGGATTACGAGCAGTACTTC. The genes are TRBV7-9 and TRBJ2-7; maybe TRBD2 (5 bases). CDR1 and CDR2 (germline): SEHNR, FQNEAQ (reference sequence). The germline V and J ends were trimmed by 5 bases and 4 bases, with 24 bases remaining between them. The CDR3 loop spans 17 amino acids. Full variable domain (remainder filled in from reference TRBV7-9 and TRBJ2-7): DTGVSQNPRHKITKRGQNVTFRCDPISEHNRLYWYRQTLGQGPEFLTYFQNEAQLEKSRLLSDRFSAERPKGSFSTLEIQRTEQGDSAMYLCASSRTKGVGKDYEQYFGPGTRLTVT.

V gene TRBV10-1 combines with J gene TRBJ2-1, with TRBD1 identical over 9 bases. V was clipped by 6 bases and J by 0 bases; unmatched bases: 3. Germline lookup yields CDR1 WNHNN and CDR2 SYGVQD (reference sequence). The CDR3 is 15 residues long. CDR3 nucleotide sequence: TGCGCCAGCAGCGAGGGACAGGGCTCCTACAATGAGCAGTTCTTC. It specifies CASSEGQGSYNEQFF.

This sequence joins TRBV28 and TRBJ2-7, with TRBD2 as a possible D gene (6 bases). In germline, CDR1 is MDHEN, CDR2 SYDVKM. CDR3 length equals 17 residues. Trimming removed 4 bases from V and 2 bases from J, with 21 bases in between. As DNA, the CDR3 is TGTGCCAGCAGTTCCCCCGTGGGGGGAGGACTCCCCTACGAGCAGTACTTC. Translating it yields CASSSPVGGGLPYEQYF.